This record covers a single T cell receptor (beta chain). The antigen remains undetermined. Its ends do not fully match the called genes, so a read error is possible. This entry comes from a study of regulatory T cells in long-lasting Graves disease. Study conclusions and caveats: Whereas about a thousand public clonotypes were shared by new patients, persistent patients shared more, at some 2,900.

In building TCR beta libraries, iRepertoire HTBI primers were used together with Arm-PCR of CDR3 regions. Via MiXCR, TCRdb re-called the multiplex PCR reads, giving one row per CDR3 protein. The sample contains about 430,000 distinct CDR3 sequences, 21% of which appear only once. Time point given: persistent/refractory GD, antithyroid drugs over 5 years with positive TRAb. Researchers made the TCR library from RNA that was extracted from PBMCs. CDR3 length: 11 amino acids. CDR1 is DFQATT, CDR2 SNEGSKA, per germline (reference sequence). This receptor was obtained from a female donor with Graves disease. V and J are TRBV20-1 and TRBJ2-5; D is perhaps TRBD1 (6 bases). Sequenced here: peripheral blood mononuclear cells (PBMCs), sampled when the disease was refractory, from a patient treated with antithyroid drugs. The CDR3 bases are TGCAGTGTGCAGGGGCAAGAGGCCCAGTACTTC. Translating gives CSVQGQEAQYF.